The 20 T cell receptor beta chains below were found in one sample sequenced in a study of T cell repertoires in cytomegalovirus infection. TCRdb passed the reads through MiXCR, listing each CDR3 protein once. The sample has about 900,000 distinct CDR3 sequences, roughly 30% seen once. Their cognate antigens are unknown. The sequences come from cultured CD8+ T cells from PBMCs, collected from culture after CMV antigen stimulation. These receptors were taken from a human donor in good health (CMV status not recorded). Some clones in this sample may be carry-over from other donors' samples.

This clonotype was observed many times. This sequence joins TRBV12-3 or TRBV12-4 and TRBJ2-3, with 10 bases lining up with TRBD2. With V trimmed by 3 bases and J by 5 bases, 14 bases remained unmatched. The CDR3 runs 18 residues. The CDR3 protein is CASSFRSGGAEVEDTQYF. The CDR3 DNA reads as TGTGCCAGCAGTTTCCGAAGCGGGGGGGCCGAAGTGGAAGATACGCAGTATTTT.

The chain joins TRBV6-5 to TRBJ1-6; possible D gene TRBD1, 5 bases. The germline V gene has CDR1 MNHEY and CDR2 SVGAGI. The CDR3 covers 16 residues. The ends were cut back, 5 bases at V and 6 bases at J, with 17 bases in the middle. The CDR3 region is CASSQWRGGRNSPLHF. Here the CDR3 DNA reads TGTGCCAGCAGTCAATGGCGGGGGGGACGTAATTCACCCCTCCACTTT.

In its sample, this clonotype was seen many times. The CDR3 DNA follows: TGTGCCAGCAGCTTGACAGAAAAAGAAGCTTTCTTT. Translation: CASSLTEKEAFF. The chain recombines TRBV7-2 with TRBJ1-1, with D perhaps TRBD1 (5 bases). CDR1 and CDR2 (germline): SGHTA, FQGNSA. V dropped 3 bases and J dropped 8 bases, with 10 bases sitting between them. CDR3 size: 12 residues.

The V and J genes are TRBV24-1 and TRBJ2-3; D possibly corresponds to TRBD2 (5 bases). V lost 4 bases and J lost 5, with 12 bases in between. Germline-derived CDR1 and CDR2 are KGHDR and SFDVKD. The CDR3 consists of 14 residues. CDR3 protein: CATSESSEGDTQYF. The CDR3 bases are TGTGCCACCAGTGAATCGTCCGAGGGAGATACGCAGTATTTT.

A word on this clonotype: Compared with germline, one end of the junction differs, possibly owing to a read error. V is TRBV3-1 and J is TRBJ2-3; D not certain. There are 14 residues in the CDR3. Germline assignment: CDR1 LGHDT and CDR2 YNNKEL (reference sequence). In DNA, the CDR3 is TGTGCCAGCAGCCAAGGTTTTGATGAGACTGATAAAGATTTT. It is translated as CASSQGFDETDKDF.

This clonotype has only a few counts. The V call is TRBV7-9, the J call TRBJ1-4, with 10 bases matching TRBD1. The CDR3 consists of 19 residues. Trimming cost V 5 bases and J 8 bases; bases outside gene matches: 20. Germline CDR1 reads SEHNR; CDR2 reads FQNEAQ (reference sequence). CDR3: CASSPMDPGTGDWGEKLFF. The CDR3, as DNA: TGTGCCAGCAGCCCGATGGATCCCGGGACAGGGGATTGGGGAGAAAAACTGTTTTTT.

CDR3 in amino acids: CASSIDRGPGRNEAFF. The CDR3 coding sequence is TGTGCCAGTAGTATAGATCGGGGGCCCGGTCGGAATGAAGCTTTCTTT. This chain uses TRBV19 with TRBJ1-1; tentative D call: TRBD1 (6 bases). Between the trimmed V and J ends, which lost 0 bases and 7 bases, there was a span of 18 bases. Germline CDR1 and CDR2: LNHDA and SQIVND (reference sequence). This CDR3 is 16 amino acids long.

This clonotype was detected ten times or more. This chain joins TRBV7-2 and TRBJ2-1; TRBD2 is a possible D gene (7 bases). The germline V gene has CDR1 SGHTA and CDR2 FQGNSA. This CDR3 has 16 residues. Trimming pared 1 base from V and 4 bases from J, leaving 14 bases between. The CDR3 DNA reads TGTGCCAGCAGCTTAGAACGCGGGGGCGCGTACAATGAGCAGTTCTTC. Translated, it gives CASSLERGGAYNEQFF.

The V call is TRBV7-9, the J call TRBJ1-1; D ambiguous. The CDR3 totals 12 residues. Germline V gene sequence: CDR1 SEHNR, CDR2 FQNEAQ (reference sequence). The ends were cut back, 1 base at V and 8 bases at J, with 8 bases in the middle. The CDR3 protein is CASSLVVGEAFF. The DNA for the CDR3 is TGTGCCAGCAGCTTAGTGGTTGGGGAAGCTTTCTTT.

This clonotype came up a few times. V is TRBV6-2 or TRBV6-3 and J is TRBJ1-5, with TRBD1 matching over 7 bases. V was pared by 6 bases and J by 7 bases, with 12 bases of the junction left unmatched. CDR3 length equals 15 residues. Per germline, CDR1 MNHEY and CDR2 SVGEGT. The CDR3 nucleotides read TGTGCCAGCAGCCCCGGACAGGCTTCCTCGCAGCCCCAGCATTTT. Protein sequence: CASSPGQASSQPQHF.

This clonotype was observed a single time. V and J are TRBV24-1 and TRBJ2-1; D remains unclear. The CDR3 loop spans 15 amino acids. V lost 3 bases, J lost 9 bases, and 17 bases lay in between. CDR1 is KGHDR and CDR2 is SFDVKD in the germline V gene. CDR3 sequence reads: CATSDGRSYYGEQFF. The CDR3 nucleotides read TGTGCCACCAGTGATGGTAGGTCCTATTACGGTGAGCAGTTCTTC.

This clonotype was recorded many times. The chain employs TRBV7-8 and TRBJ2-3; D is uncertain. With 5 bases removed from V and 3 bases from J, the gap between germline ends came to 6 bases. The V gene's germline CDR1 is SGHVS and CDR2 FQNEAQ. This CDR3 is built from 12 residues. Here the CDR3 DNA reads TGTGCCAGCAGCGTGTCGACAGATACGCAGTATTTT. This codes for CASSVSTDTQYF.

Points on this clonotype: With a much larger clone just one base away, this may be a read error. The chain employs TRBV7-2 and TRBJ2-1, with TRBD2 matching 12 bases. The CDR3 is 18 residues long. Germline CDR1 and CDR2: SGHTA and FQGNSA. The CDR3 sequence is CAGSLVLAGGQNYNEQFF. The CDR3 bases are TGTGCCGGCAGCTTAGTACTAGCGGGGGGACAAAACTACAATGAGCAGTTCTTC.

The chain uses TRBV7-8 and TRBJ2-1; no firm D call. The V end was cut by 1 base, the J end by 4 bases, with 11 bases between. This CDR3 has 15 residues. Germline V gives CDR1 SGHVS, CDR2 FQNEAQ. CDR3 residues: CASSLGPNPYNEQFF. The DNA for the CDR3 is TGTGCCAGCAGCTTAGGACCAAACCCTTACAATGAGCAGTTCTTC.

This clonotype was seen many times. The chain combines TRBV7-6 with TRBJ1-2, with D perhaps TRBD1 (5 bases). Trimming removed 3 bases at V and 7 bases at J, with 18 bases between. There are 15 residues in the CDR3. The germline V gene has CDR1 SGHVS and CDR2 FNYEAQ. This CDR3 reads CASSFNDRGGGGYTF. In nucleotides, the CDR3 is TGTGCCAGCAGCTTCAATGATAGGGGCGGTGGTGGCTACACCTTC. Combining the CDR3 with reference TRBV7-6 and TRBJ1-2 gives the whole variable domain GAGVSQSPRYKVTKRGQDVALRCDPISGHVSLYWYRQALGQGPEFLTYFNYEAQQDKSGLPNDRFSAERPEGSISTLTIQRTEQRDSAMYRCASSFNDRGGGGYTFGSGTRLTVV.

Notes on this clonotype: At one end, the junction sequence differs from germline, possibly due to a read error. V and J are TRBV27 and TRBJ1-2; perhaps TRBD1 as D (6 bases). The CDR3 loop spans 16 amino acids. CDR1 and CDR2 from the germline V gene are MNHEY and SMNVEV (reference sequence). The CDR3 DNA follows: TGTGTCAGCAGCCGGGGGGAACAGGGAAATCCCTATGGCTACACCTTC. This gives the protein CVSSRGEQGNPYGYTF.

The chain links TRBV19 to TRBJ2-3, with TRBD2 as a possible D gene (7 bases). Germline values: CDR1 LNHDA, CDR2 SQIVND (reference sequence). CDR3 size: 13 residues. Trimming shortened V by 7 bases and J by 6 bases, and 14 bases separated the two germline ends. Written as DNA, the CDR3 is TGTGCCAGTACTATCAGGGGAGGGGATACGCAGTATTTT. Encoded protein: CASTIRGGDTQYF.

The CDR3 loop reads CATSRVSLGGQETQYF. The CDR3 nucleotides are TGTGCCACCAGCAGAGTTTCTTTAGGGGGGCAAGAGACCCAGTACTTC. J is TRBJ2-5 and V is TRBV15; tentatively, D is TRBD1 or TRBD2 (6 bases each). V gave up 1 base and J gave up 2 bases, with 14 bases separating them. There are 16 residues in the CDR3. Germline V gene lookup returns CDR1 LNHNV and CDR2 YYDKDF (reference sequence).

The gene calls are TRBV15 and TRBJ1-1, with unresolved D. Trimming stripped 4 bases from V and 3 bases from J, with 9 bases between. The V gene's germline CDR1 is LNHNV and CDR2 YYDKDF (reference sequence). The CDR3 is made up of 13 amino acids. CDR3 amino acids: CATSKSRDTEAFF. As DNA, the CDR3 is TGTGCCACCAGCAAAAGTAGGGACACTGAAGCTTTCTTT.

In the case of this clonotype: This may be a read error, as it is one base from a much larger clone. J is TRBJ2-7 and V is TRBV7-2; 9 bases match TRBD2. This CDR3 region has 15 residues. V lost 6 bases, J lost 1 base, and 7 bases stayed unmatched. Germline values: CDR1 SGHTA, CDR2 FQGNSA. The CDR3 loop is CTSSSISGGSYEQYV. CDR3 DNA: TGTACCAGCAGTTCGATTAGCGGGGGTTCCTACGAGCAGTACGTC.